The rows below give T cell receptor beta chains drawn from one sample of a study of identical twins. TCRdb used MiXCR to reprocess the 5' RACE reads, holding one entry per CDR3 protein. The data show a few hundred thousand distinct CDR3 sequences, more than 9% seen once. These data are also associated with another study on yellow fever vaccine responses in identical twins.

The sequencing sample was made of PBMCs. The receptors here all came from a woman younger than 35 in good health. CDR3s include the opening cysteine and the closing phenylalanine or tryptophan. Each record gives: CDR3 protein, CDR3 DNA, J gene, CDR3 length, V gene, D gene, clone size. The D gene is left open where the match is weak. Rows may omit the clone size; those that give it use once, few, many or a size class.

CDR3 protein: CSARDYTEAFF; CDR3 DNA: TGCAGTGCTAGAGATTACACTGAAGCTTTCTTT; J gene: TRBJ1-1; CDR3 length: 11; V gene: TRBV20-1; D gene: .; clone size: .
CDR3 protein: CASSEMASGGYNEQFF; CDR3 DNA: TGTGCCAGCAGTGAGATGGCTAGCGGGGGGTACAATGAGCAGTTCTTC; J gene: TRBJ2-1; CDR3 length: 16; V gene: TRBV6-4; D gene: TRBD2; clone size: few
CDR3 protein: CASSYALGVSYEQYF; CDR3 DNA: TGTGCCAGCAGTTACGCGTTGGGGGTTTCCTACGAGCAGTACTTC; J gene: TRBJ2-7; CDR3 length: 15; V gene: TRBV7-2; D gene: .; clone size: .
CDR3 protein: CASSPGLGSYNEQFF; CDR3 DNA: TGTGCCAGCAGTCCGGGACTAGGATCCTACAATGAGCAGTTCTTC; J gene: TRBJ2-1; CDR3 length: 15; V gene: TRBV12-3/TRBV12-4; D gene: TRBD2; clone size: many
CDR3 protein: CASSYSGPWDNSPLHF; CDR3 DNA: TGTGCCAGCAGTTACTCCGGACCTTGGGATAATTCACCCCTCCACTTT; J gene: TRBJ1-6; CDR3 length: 16; V gene: TRBV6-5; D gene: .; clone size: many
CDR3 protein: CASSLEGGLAPYEQYF; CDR3 DNA: TGTGCCAGCAGCTTGGAAGGGGGACTAGCACCCTACGAGCAGTACTTC; J gene: TRBJ2-7; CDR3 length: 16; V gene: TRBV5-6; D gene: TRBD2; clone size: few
CDR3 protein: CASSPGTGAQSYGYTF; CDR3 DNA: TGTGCCAGCAGCCCCGGGACAGGGGCCCAAAGCTATGGCTACACCTTC; J gene: TRBJ1-2; CDR3 length: 16; V gene: TRBV7-9; D gene: TRBD1; clone size: few
CDR3 protein: CASRGGASANTGELFF; CDR3 DNA: TGCGCCAGCAGAGGGGGGGCATCCGCGAACACCGGGGAGCTGTTTTTT; J gene: TRBJ2-2; CDR3 length: 16; V gene: TRBV5-1; D gene: .; clone size: many
CDR3 protein: CASSLRGTEQFF; CDR3 DNA: TGTGCCAGCAGTTTACGGGGGACTGAGCAGTTCTTC; J gene: TRBJ2-1; CDR3 length: 12; V gene: TRBV27; D gene: .; clone size: .
CDR3 protein: CASSFPYSGTGELFF; CDR3 DNA: TGTGCCAGCAGTTTCCCCTATTCGGGCACCGGGGAGCTGTTTTTT; J gene: TRBJ2-2; CDR3 length: 15; V gene: TRBV27; D gene: .; clone size: many
CDR3 protein: CSARGVGNQYF; CDR3 DNA: TGCAGTGCTAGAGGGGTTGGCAACCAGTACTTC; J gene: TRBJ2-5; CDR3 length: 11; V gene: TRBV20-1; D gene: .; clone size: .
CDR3 protein: CATSRDGGTDNEQFF; CDR3 DNA: TGTGCCACCAGCAGAGATGGAGGGACAGACAATGAGCAGTTCTTC; J gene: TRBJ2-1; CDR3 length: 15; V gene: TRBV15; D gene: .; clone size: .
CDR3 protein: CAGPPDLQETQYF; CDR3 DNA: TGTGCCGGACCACCCGATCTCCAAGAGACCCAGTACTTC; J gene: TRBJ2-5; CDR3 length: 13; V gene: TRBV28; D gene: .; clone size: many
CDR3 protein: CASSSPPGTDTQYF; CDR3 DNA: TGTGCCAGCAGTTCTCCCCCTGGGACAGATACGCAGTATTTT; J gene: TRBJ2-3; CDR3 length: 14; V gene: TRBV2; D gene: .; clone size: few
CDR3 protein: CASSEWTNGGQVTDTQYF; CDR3 DNA: TGTGCCAGCAGTGAATGGACAAATGGGGGGCAGGTGACAGATACGCAGTATTTT; J gene: TRBJ2-3; CDR3 length: 18; V gene: TRBV6-1; D gene: .; clone size: .
CDR3 protein: CATSSRLVETQYF; CDR3 DNA: TGTGCCACCAGCAGCCGCCTAGTGGAGACCCAGTACTTC; J gene: TRBJ2-5; CDR3 length: 13; V gene: TRBV15; D gene: .; clone size: many
CDR3 protein: CASSFSPDSGNTIYF; CDR3 DNA: TGTGCCAGCAGTTTCTCCCCGGACTCCGGAAACACCATATATTTT; J gene: TRBJ1-3; CDR3 length: 15; V gene: TRBV6-2/TRBV6-3; D gene: .; clone size: once
CDR3 protein: CSARDRQNTEAFF; CDR3 DNA: TGCAGTGCTAGAGACCGGCAGAACACTGAAGCTTTCTTT; J gene: TRBJ1-1; CDR3 length: 13; V gene: TRBV20-1; D gene: .; clone size: many
CDR3 protein: CSASTAGVGQETQYF; CDR3 DNA: TGCAGTGCTAGTACGGCGGGAGTAGGACAAGAGACCCAGTACTTC; J gene: TRBJ2-5; CDR3 length: 15; V gene: TRBV20-1; D gene: TRBD2; clone size: .
CDR3 protein: CSAERDRRETQYF; CDR3 DNA: TGCAGTGCTGAAAGGGACAGGCGGGAGACCCAGTACTTC; J gene: TRBJ2-5; CDR3 length: 13; V gene: TRBV20-1; D gene: TRBD1; clone size: few
CDR3 protein: CASSRGTAYEQYF; CDR3 DNA: TGTGCCAGCAGCCGAGGGACAGCCTACGAGCAGTACTTC; J gene: TRBJ2-7; CDR3 length: 13; V gene: TRBV6-1; D gene: TRBD1; clone size: many
CDR3 protein: CASSLTWGGSTDTQYF; CDR3 DNA: TGCGCCAGCAGCTTGACGTGGGGGGGGAGCACAGATACGCAGTATTTT; J gene: TRBJ2-3; CDR3 length: 16; V gene: TRBV5-1; D gene: TRBD2; clone size: few
CDR3 protein: CASSFGESSYNEQFF; CDR3 DNA: TGTGCCAGCAGTTTTGGGGAAAGCTCCTACAATGAGCAGTTCTTC; J gene: TRBJ2-1; CDR3 length: 15; V gene: TRBV12-3/TRBV12-4; D gene: .; clone size: many
CDR3 protein: CSASPLAGGLTDTQYF; CDR3 DNA: TGCAGTGCTAGCCCCCTAGCGGGAGGGCTCACAGATACGCAGTATTTT; J gene: TRBJ2-3; CDR3 length: 16; V gene: TRBV20-1; D gene: TRBD2; clone size: few
CDR3 protein: CSVGGGLAQETQYF; CDR3 DNA: TGCAGCGTTGGAGGGGGACTAGCCCAAGAGACCCAGTACTTC; J gene: TRBJ2-5; CDR3 length: 14; V gene: TRBV29-1; D gene: TRBD2; clone size: .
CDR3 protein: CASSLRGGAYEQYF; CDR3 DNA: TGTGCCAGCAGCTTGCGTGGAGGAGCCTACGAGCAGTACTTC; J gene: TRBJ2-7; CDR3 length: 14; V gene: TRBV5-6; D gene: .; clone size: many
CDR3 protein: CASSLDFRGAVIQETQYF; CDR3 DNA: TGTGCCAGCAGTTTAGATTTTCGGGGGGCTGTAATCCAAGAGACCCAGTACTTC; J gene: TRBJ2-5; CDR3 length: 18; V gene: TRBV6-5; D gene: .; clone size: few
CDR3 protein: CASSPPASGISLF; CDR3 DNA: TGTGCCAGCAGCCCTCCTGCTAGCGGGATTTCGCTCTTC; J gene: TRBJ2-1; CDR3 length: 13; V gene: TRBV7-9; D gene: TRBD2; clone size: few
CDR3 protein: CASSPNAYGLAGEETQYF; CDR3 DNA: TGTGCCAGCAGCCCCAACGCTTATGGTTTAGCGGGCGAGGAGACCCAGTACTTC; J gene: TRBJ2-5; CDR3 length: 18; V gene: TRBV12-3/TRBV12-4; D gene: TRBD2; clone size: .
CDR3 protein: CASSFDGQRNTGELFF; CDR3 DNA: TGTGCCAGCAGTTTTGATGGGCAGCGGAACACCGGGGAGCTGTTTTTT; J gene: TRBJ2-2; CDR3 length: 16; V gene: TRBV28; D gene: .; clone size: .
CDR3 protein: CASSQEGGHEQYF; CDR3 DNA: TGCGCCAGCAGCCAAGAAGGAGGGCACGAGCAGTACTTC; J gene: TRBJ2-7; CDR3 length: 13; V gene: TRBV4-3; D gene: .; clone size: many
CDR3 protein: CASGLMISYGYTF; CDR3 DNA: TGTGCCAGCGGGTTGATGATTTCGTACGGCTACACCTTC; J gene: TRBJ1-2; CDR3 length: 13; V gene: TRBV6-1; D gene: .; clone size: .
CDR3 protein: CATSTQDGDYEQYF; CDR3 DNA: TGTGCCACCTCCACCCAGGACGGGGATTACGAGCAGTACTTC; J gene: TRBJ2-7; CDR3 length: 14; V gene: TRBV24-1; D gene: .; clone size: .
CDR3 protein: CASSLWIEEAASSYNEQFF; CDR3 DNA: TGTGCCAGCAGTTTATGGATCGAGGAAGCGGCGAGCTCCTACAATGAGCAGTTCTTC; J gene: TRBJ2-1; CDR3 length: 19; V gene: TRBV28; D gene: .; clone size: .
CDR3 protein: CATRGYGATDTQYF; CDR3 DNA: TGTGCCACCAGAGGGTATGGGGCCACAGATACGCAGTATTTT; J gene: TRBJ2-3; CDR3 length: 14; V gene: TRBV15; D gene: .; clone size: .
CDR3 protein: CASSLSDRGPYEQYF; CDR3 DNA: TGTGCCAGCAGCCTCTCTGACAGGGGGCCCTACGAGCAGTACTTC; J gene: TRBJ2-7; CDR3 length: 15; V gene: TRBV7-2; D gene: TRBD1; clone size: many
CDR3 protein: CASSFQREAKYEQYF; CDR3 DNA: TGTGCCAGCAGCTTCCAGCGGGAGGCCAAATACGAGCAGTACTTC; J gene: TRBJ2-7; CDR3 length: 15; V gene: TRBV13; D gene: TRBD2; clone size: .
CDR3 protein: CASSRTTGTVNYNEQFF; CDR3 DNA: TGTGCCAGCAGCCGGACAACCGGGACAGTAAACTACAATGAGCAGTTCTTC; J gene: TRBJ2-1; CDR3 length: 17; V gene: TRBV14; D gene: TRBD1; clone size: .
CDR3 protein: CASSGQGTKETQYF; CDR3 DNA: TGTGCCAGCAGTGGACAGGGGACAAAAGAGACCCAGTACTTC; J gene: TRBJ2-5; CDR3 length: 14; V gene: TRBV2; D gene: TRBD1; clone size: few
CDR3 protein: CASSSSGRTWAGYTF; CDR3 DNA: TGTGCCAGCAGCTCTAGCGGCAGGACCTGGGCGGGCTACACCTTC; J gene: TRBJ1-2; CDR3 length: 15; V gene: TRBV7-9; D gene: .; clone size: .